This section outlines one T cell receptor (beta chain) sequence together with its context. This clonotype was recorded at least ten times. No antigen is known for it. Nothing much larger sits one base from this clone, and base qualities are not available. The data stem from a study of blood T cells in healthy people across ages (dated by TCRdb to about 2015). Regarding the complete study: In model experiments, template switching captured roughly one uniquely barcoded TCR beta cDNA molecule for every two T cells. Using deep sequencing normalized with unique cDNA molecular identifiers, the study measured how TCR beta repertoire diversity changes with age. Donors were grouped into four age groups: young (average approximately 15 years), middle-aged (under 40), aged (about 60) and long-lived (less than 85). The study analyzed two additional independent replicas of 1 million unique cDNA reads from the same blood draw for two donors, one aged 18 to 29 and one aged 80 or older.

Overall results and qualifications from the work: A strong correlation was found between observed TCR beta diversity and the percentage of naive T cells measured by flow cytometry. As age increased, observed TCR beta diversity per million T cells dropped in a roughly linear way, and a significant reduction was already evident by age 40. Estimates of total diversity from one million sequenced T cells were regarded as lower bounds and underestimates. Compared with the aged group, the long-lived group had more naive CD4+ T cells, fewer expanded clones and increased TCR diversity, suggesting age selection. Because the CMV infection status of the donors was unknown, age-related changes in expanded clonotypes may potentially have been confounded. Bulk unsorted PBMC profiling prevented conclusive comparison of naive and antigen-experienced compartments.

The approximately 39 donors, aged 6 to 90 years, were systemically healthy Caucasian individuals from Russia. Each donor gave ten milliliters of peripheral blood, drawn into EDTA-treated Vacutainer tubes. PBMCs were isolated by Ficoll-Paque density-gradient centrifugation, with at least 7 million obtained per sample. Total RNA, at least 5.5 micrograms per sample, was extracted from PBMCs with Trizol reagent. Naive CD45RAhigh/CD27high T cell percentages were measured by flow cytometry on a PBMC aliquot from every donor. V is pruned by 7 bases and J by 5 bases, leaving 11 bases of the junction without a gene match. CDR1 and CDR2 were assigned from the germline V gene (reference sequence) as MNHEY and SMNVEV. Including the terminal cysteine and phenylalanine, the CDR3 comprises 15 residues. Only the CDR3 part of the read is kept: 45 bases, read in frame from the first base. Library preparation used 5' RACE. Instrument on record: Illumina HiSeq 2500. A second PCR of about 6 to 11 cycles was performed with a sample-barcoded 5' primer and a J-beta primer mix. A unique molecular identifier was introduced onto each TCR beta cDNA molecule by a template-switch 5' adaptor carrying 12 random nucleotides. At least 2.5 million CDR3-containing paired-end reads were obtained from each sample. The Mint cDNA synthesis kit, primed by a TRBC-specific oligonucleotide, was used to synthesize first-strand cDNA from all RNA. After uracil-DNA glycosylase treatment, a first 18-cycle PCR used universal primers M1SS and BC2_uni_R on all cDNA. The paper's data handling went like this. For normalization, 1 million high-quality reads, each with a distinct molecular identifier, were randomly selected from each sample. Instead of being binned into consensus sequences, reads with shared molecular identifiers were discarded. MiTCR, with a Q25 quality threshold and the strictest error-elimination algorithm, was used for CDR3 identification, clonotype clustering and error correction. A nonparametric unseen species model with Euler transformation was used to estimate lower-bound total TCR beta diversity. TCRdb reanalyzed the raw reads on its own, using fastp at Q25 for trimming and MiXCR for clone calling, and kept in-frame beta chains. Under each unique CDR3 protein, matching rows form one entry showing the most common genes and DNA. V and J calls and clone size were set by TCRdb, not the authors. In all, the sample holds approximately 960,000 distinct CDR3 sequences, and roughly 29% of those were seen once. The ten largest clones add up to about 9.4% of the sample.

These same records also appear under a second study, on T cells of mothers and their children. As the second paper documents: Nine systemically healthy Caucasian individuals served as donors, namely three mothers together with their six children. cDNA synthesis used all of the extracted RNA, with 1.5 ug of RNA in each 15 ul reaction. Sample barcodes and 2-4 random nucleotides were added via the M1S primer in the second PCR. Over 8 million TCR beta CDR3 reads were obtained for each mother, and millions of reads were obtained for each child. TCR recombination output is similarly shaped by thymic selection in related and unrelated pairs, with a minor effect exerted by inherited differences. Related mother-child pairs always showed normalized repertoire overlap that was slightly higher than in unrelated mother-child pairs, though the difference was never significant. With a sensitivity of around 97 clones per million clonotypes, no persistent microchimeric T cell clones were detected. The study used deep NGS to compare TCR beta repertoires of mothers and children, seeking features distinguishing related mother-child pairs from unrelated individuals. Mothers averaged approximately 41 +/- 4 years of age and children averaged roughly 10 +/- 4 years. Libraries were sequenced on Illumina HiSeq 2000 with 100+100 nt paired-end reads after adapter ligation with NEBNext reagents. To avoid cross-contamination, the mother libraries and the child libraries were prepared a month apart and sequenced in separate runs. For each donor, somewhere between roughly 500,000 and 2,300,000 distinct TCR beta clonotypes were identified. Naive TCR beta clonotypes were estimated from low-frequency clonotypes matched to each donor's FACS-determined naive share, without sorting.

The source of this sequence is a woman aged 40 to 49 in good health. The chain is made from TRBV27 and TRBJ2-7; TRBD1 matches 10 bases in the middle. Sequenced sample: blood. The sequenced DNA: TGTGCCAGCACCGGTAGAGGGACAGGGGTACACGAGCAGTACTTC. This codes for CASTGRGTGVHEQYF.